These 22 T cell receptor beta chains share one sample of origin, sequenced in a study of cytomegalovirus exposure and HLA in healthy donors. Amplification used 60 Vbeta primers and 13 Jbeta primers. TCRdb keeps only in-frame clones here, not all; method: immunoSEQ multiplex PCR. The sample shows 90,000 to 110,000 clones, about 13% of them seen only once. Material for sequencing was PBMCs. These receptors all stem from a middle-aged man in good health and CMV-seropositive.

This clone was seen a few times. The CDR3 region has the DNA TGTGCCAGCAGCCCCTCGGGGGGCGGTCAGCCCCAGCATTTT. Its protein is CASSPSGGGQPQHF. V is TRBV7-2 and J is TRBJ1-5; TRBD1 is a possible D gene (6 bases). Germline lookup yields CDR1 SGHTA and CDR2 FQGNSA. V dropped 5 bases and J dropped 6 bases, with 14 bases sitting between them. The CDR3 covers 14 residues. Complete variable domain (other parts from reference TRBV7-2 and TRBJ1-5): GAGVSQSPSNKVTEKGKDVELRCDPISGHTALYWYRQSLGQGLEFLIYFQGNSAPDKSGLPSDRFSAERTGGSVSTLTIQRTQQEDSAVYLCASSPSGGGQPQHFGDGTRLSIL.

This clone occurred a few times. The V call is TRBV2, the J call TRBJ2-1; 14 nucleotides match TRBD2. The CDR3 consists of 16 residues. CDR1 is SNHLY and CDR2 is FYNNEI in the germline V gene. The V gene end was trimmed by 4 bases and the J gene end by 9 bases; junction bases not matched to a gene: 8. The CDR3 loop is CASSVGGLAGEGEQFF. The CDR3 nucleotides read TGTGCCAGCAGTGTTGGGGGACTAGCGGGAGAGGGTGAGCAGTTCTTC.

The sample holds a few counts of this clone. The chain has TRBV30 and TRBJ1-1; D may be TRBD1 (5 bases). CDR1 is GTSNPN and CDR2 is SVGIG in the germline V gene (reference sequence). Trimming removed 0 bases at V and 0 bases at J, with 8 bases between. The CDR3 has 14 amino acids. CDR3 sequence (DNA): TGTGCCTGGAGTGTATCAGGGATGAACACTGAAGCTTTCTTT. It is translated as CAWSVSGMNTEAFF.

In this sample, this clone turned up a few times. The gene calls are TRBV27 and TRBJ1-5; D is unclear. V lost 8 bases and J 2 bases, leaving 16 bases between the germline ends. The germline V gene has CDR1 MNHEY and CDR2 SMNVEV (reference sequence). This CDR3 is built from 15 residues. CDR3 in amino acids: CASGLGGSGNQPQHF. Here the CDR3 DNA reads TGTGCCAGCGGCCTGGGAGGGTCAGGCAATCAGCCCCAGCATTTT.

This chain links TRBV6-5 with TRBJ1-5; D remains ambiguous. Germline-derived CDR1 and CDR2 are MNHEY and SVGAGI. The germline V and J ends were trimmed by 2 bases and 6 bases, with 8 bases remaining between them. This CDR3 comprises 13 residues. DNA for the CDR3: TGTGCCAGCAGTTACAGGGCGGGTCAGCCCCAGCATTTT. It translates to CASSYRAGQPQHF.

About this clone: The sample holds other DNA sequences that translate to the same CDR3. The gene calls are TRBV27 and TRBJ2-5; possible D gene TRBD1, 6 bases. The length of the CDR3 is 16 residues. The germline V and J ends were trimmed by 6 bases and 7 bases, with 24 bases remaining between them. Germline loops: CDR1 MNHEY, CDR2 SMNVEV (reference sequence). As DNA, the CDR3 is TGTGCCAGCAGCCCGACAGGTGCCCCCCCAATGTCGACCCAGTACTTC. Amino acid sequence: CASSPTGAPPMSTQYF.

This clone was counted only a few times. The CDR3 sequence is CASSLEAGVSSGNTIYF. CDR3 coding DNA: TGCGCCAGCAGCTTGGAAGCAGGGGTGAGCTCTGGAAACACCATATATTTT. The chain joins TRBV5-1 to TRBJ1-3; D might be TRBD1 (6 bases). Germline CDR1 and CDR2: SGHRS and YFSETQ. Trimming took off 0 bases at V and 0 bases at J, with 13 bases between the two ends. The CDR3 covers 17 residues.

The chain is built from TRBV25-1 and TRBJ2-1, with 11 bases matching TRBD2. This CDR3 is 18 amino acids long. CDR1 is MGHDK and CDR2 is SYGVNS in the germline V gene. The trim removed 2 bases at V and 2 bases at J, leaving 8 bases unmatched. The CDR3 sequence: CASSERGTSGETYNEQFF. CDR3 bases: TGTGCCAGCAGTGAAAGAGGGACTAGCGGAGAAACCTACAATGAGCAGTTCTTC.

In DNA form, the CDR3 reads TGCAGCGTTGGCTCGGGAGGAAACACTGAAGCTTTCTTT. The encoded protein is CSVGSGGNTEAFF. The V and J genes are TRBV29-1 and TRBJ1-1, with no clear D. The CDR3 runs to 13 residues. Per the germline V gene, CDR1 is SQVTM and CDR2 is ANQGSEA. The V and J ends lost 4 bases and 2 bases respectively, with 11 bases between them.

About this clone itself: Its ends do not fully match the called genes, so a read error is possible. J is TRBJ2-1 and V is TRBV14, with 9 nucleotides matching TRBD2. This CDR3 has 18 residues. In germline, CDR1 is SGHDN, CDR2 FVKESK. Written as DNA, the CDR3 is TGTGCCAGCAGCCAAGACGCTTGGCGGGAGGGCCTAGTAAGTGAGCAGCTCTTC. It is translated as CASSQDAWREGLVSEQLF.

This clone was seen a handful of times. The V call is TRBV28, the J call TRBJ1-5, with 9 positions matching TRBD1. With 6 bases clipped from V and 1 base from J, the junction kept 13 bases outside the gene matches. The germline V gene encodes CDR1 MDHEN and CDR2 SYDVKM. The CDR3 runs to 18 residues. The CDR3 bases are TGTGCCAGCAGCCAAACCATCCACAGGGGGCTAAGCAATCAGCCCCAGCATTTT. Protein sequence: CASSQTIHRGLSNQPQHF. The variable domain in full, with the rest retrieved from reference TRBV28 and TRBJ1-5, is DVKVTQSSRYLVKRTGEKVFLECVQDMDHENMFWYRQDPGLGLRLIYFSYDVKMKEKGDIPEGYSVSREKKERFSLILESASTNQTSMYLCASSQTIHRGLSNQPQHFGDGTRLSIL.

This clone was observed a handful of times. In nucleotides, the CDR3 is TGCGCCAGCAAGATCGGACACCCTTATCAATCCTACGAGCAGTACTTC. This codes for CASKIGHPYQSYEQYF. This chain joins TRBV10-1 and TRBJ2-7; D possibly corresponds to TRBD1 (5 bases). Between the trimmed V and J ends, which lost 7 bases and 1 base, there was a span of 20 bases. There are 16 residues in the CDR3. Germline lookup yields CDR1 WNHNN and CDR2 SYGVQD (reference sequence).

The chain couples TRBV4-3 to TRBJ2-3, with TRBD2 identical over 7 bases. This CDR3 is built from 16 residues. The germline CDR1 and CDR2 sequences are LGHNA and YSLEER. V shed 1 base and J 2 bases; nucleotides not matched to a gene: 6. The CDR3 coding sequence is TGCGCCAGCAGCCAAGTTTTTAGCGGGTACACAGATACGCAGTATTTT. It is translated as CASSQVFSGYTDTQYF.

This chain links TRBV11-2 with TRBJ2-7; 9 bases map to TRBD1. The junction had 7 bases not matched to a gene; V was cut back by 5 bases and J by 2 bases. Looked up from germline, CDR1 is SGHAT and CDR2 is FQNNGV. This CDR3 is 15 amino acids long. CDR3 DNA sequence: TGTGCCAGCAGCCGGGGACAGGGACGGACCTACGAGCAGTACTTC. It yields the protein CASSRGQGRTYEQYF.

The DNA of the CDR3 is TGTGCCAGCAGTGAAGGGGGACAGGGGGCAGTTCTGGGCTATGGCTACACCTTC. Amino acids: CASSEGGQGAVLGYGYTF. This rearrangement joins TRBV2 to TRBJ1-2; 12 bases line up with TRBD1. J was trimmed by 4 bases and V by 1 base; bases with no gene match: 10. The germline CDR1 and CDR2 sequences are SNHLY and FYNNEI. CDR3 length equals 18 residues. Looking up the rest from reference TRBV2 and TRBJ1-2 gives the full variable domain: EPEVTQTPSHQVTQMGQEVILRCVPISNHLYFYWYRQILGQKVEFLVSFYNNEISEKSEIFDDQFSVERPDGSNFTLKIRSTKLEDSAMYFCASSEGGQGAVLGYGYTFGSGTRLTVV.

This clone appeared a few times. The chain joins TRBV5-1 to TRBJ1-3; 12 bases are shared with TRBD1. The V segment lost 4 bases and the J segment 4 bases; nucleotides outside the gene matches: 6. CDR1 and CDR2 from the germline V gene are SGHRS and YFSETQ. The CDR3 is 16 residues long. The CDR3 protein is CASSLGQGARGNTIYF. The DNA for the CDR3 is TGCGCCAGCAGCCTGGGACAGGGGGCGCGAGGAAACACCATATATTTT.

DNA for the CDR3: TGTGCCTGGGGTTACACGCAGCCCCAGCATTTT. This gives the protein CAWGYTQPQHF. The chain is built from TRBV30 and TRBJ1-5, with D unresolved. V shed 5 bases and J shed 7 bases, with 9 bases lying between them. Germline V gene sequence: CDR1 GTSNPN, CDR2 SVGIG (reference sequence). The CDR3 has 11 residues.

This clone was seen only a few times. The chain recombines TRBV6-1 with TRBJ2-2; D is perhaps TRBD1 (6 bases). There are 15 residues in the CDR3. Germline values: CDR1 MNHNS, CDR2 SASEGT. Trimming shortened V by 2 bases and J by 4 bases, and 11 bases separated the two germline ends. The CDR3 reads CASSEQGPVTGELFF. CDR3 DNA sequence: TGTGCCAGCAGTGAACAGGGGCCGGTCACCGGGGAGCTGTTTTTT.

The chain uses TRBV7-9 and TRBJ2-5; D is perhaps TRBD1 (5 bases). Trimming left V 5 bases short and J 1 base short, with 17 bases between. CDR1 is SEHNR and CDR2 is FQNEAQ in the germline V gene (reference sequence). CDR3 length equals 16 residues. The CDR3 region has the DNA TGTGCCAGCAGCCCCCTTGACAGTACCTTCCAAGAGACCCAGTACTTC. Translation gives CASSPLDSTFQETQYF.

The chain has TRBV29-1 and TRBJ1-1; D may be TRBD1 (5 bases). Trimming stripped 5 bases from V and 5 bases from J, with 12 bases between. Germline CDR1 is SQVTM and CDR2 is ANQGSEA. This CDR3 has 12 residues. CDR3 protein: CSVFGGRTEAFF. The CDR3 nucleotides read TGCAGCGTTTTCGGGGGGAGGACTGAAGCTTTCTTT.

The chain has TRBV29-1 and TRBJ2-5, with 8 bases fitting TRBD2. Germline CDR1 is SQVTM and CDR2 is ANQGSEA. The CDR3 covers 14 residues. Germline trimming cut 8 bases from V and 9 bases from J; bases unmatched to any gene: 17. CDR3 sequence reads: CSFSTLAAAGAQYF. CDR3 nucleotide sequence: TGCAGCTTCTCGACACTAGCGGCTGCTGGAGCCCAGTACTTC. Looking up the rest from reference TRBV29-1 and TRBJ2-5 gives the full variable domain: SAVISQKPSRDICQRGTSLTIQCQVDSQVTMMFWYRQQPGQSLTLIATANQGSEATYESGFVIDKFPISRPNLTFSTLTVSNMSPEDSSIYLCSFSTLAAAGAQYFGPGTRLLVL.

The chain has TRBV11-1 and TRBJ2-3; TRBD2 matches 11 bases. Germline lookup yields CDR1 SGHAT and CDR2 FQDESV (reference sequence). CDR3 length: 13 residues. In DNA form, the CDR3 reads TGTGTAATCGGGACTAGCGGAACAGATACGCAGTATTTT. It encodes CVIGTSGTDTQYF.